This T cell receptor beta chain was observed in a study of cytomegalovirus exposure and HLA in healthy donors. This CDR3 is 15 amino acids long. V lost 5 bases to trimming and J lost 6 bases; unmatched junction nucleotides: 5. The V gene's germline CDR1 is SGHTA and CDR2 FQGTGA. This clone was counted only a few times. The antigen is undetermined. General study results and limits: There were some public TCRs occurring in many donors, but most TCR sequences were rare. Listed as cytomegalovirus-associated were 164 TCR beta chains. Three chains tied to CMV proved CMV antigen-specific in vitro.

Only in-frame clones appear in the TCRdb table, and some are missing; sequencing was by immunoSEQ multiplex PCR. Of about 240,000 clones listed, 70% to 90% were seen once; the top ten hold roughly 1.2%. This chain links TRBV7-3 with TRBJ2-1; TRBD2 matches 12 bases. The origin of this receptor is a woman aged 25-40 years in good health and CMV-seropositive. The sequenced sample was PBMCs. The CDR3 DNA follows: TGTGCCAGCAGCCTGAGACTAGCGGGAGTCAATGAGCAGTTCTTC. Translating it yields CASSLRLAGVNEQFF.